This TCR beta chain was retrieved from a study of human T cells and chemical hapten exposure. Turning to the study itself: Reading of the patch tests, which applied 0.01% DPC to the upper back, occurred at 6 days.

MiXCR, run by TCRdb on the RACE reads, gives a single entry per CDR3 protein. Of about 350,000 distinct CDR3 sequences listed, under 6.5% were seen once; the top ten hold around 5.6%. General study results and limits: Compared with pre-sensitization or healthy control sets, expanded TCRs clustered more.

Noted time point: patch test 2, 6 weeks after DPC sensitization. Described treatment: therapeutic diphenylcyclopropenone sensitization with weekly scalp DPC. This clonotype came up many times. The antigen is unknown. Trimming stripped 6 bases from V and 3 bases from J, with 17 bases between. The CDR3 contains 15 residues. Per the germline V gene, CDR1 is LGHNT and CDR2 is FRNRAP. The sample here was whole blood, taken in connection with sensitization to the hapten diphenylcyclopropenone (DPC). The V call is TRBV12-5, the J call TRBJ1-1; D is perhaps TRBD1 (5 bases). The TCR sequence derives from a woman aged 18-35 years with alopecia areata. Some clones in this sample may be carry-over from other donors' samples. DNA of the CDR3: TGTGCTAGTGGGTCCCCGGGGGGAGTCGACACTGAAGCTTTCTTT. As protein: CASGSPGGVDTEAFF.